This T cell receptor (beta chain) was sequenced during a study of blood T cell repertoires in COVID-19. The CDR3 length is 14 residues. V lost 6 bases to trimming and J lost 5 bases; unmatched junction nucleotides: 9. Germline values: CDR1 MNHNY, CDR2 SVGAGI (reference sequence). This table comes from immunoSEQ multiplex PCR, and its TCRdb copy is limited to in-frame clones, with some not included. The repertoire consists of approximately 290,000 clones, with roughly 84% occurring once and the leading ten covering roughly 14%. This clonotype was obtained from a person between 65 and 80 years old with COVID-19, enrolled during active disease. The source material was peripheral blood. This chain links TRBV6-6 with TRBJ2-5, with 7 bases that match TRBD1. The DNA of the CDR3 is TGTGCCAGCAGAACCGCCACAGGGGCTGAGACCCAGTACTTC. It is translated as CASRTATGAETQYF.